This TCR beta chain is from a study of OX40 agonist ivuxolimab in advanced cancers. About the research overall: The group had a mean age of about 64 years, ranged from about 20 to 90, and was around 86% male. Study outcomes and limitations: In the 0.1-3.0 mg/kg groups, partial responders showed among the lowest expansion. With doses of 0.1 to 3.0 mg/kg, CD4+ and CD8+ blood T cells had undergone clonal expansion by week 6.

Only in-frame clones appear in the TCRdb table, and some are missing; sequencing was by immunoSEQ multiplex PCR. The sample records 70,000 to 80,000 clones, approximately 90% being singletons. This clone was picked up one time. Its antigen is as yet unknown. Blood samples were obtained at baseline, cycle 4 day 1, and cycle 7 day 1. The material was CD4+ or CD8+ T cells sorted from blood, obtained in a trial of the OX40 agonist ivuxolimab. The TCR sequence derives from an adult with an advanced solid tumor such as melanoma, head and neck, liver or kidney cancer.

The CDR3 sequence: CASSGDRQPTDTQYF. As DNA, the CDR3 is TGTGCCAGCAGTGGAGATAGACAGCCCACAGATACGCAGTATTTT. The J gene is TRBJ2-3, the V gene TRBV2, with D perhaps TRBD1 (5 bases). CDR1 and CDR2 from the germline V gene are SNHLY and FYNNEI. Deletions cut 4 bases from V and 2 bases from J, with 13 bases between. CDR3 length: 15 amino acids.